Listed here are 7 T cell receptor beta chains from one sample, sequenced in a study of T cell responses to AZD1222 COVID-19 vaccine. Measured with immunoSEQ multiplex PCR; TCRdb has only the in-frame clones, and not every one. This table holds 130,000 to 150,000 clones, about 90% found once. This specimen consisted of peripheral blood, obtained on day 0 of AZD1222 vaccination. The receptor set was obtained from an adult in good health.

This chain uses TRBV7-8 with TRBJ1-3; 9 positions agree with TRBD1. Trimming cost V 4 bases and J 4 bases; bases outside gene matches: 5. Germline values: CDR1 SGHVS, CDR2 FQNEAQ. The CDR3 loop spans 15 amino acids. CDR3 in amino acids: CASSSRDRAGNTIYF. For the CDR3, the DNA is TGTGCCAGCAGCTCCCGGGACAGGGCCGGAAACACCATATATTTT. Supplemented by reference TRBV7-8 and TRBJ1-3, the full variable domain reads GAGVSQSPRYKVAKRGQDVALRCDPISGHVSLFWYQQALGQGPEFLTYFQNEAQLDKSGLPSDRFFAERPEGSVSTLKIQRTQQEDSAVYLCASSSRDRAGNTIYFGEGSWLTVV.

The J gene is TRBJ1-1, the V gene TRBV15, with D unclear. Germline CDR1 is LNHNV and CDR2 is YYDKDF (reference sequence). The CDR3 has 16 amino acids. V lost 0 bases and J 5 bases, leaving 16 bases between the germline ends. The chain's CDR3 is CATSRERAGKGTEAFF. CDR3 nucleotide sequence: TGTGCCACCAGCAGAGAGAGGGCGGGAAAAGGTACTGAAGCTTTCTTT. Together with reference TRBV15 and TRBJ1-1, the CDR3 gives the full variable domain: DAMVIQNPRYQVTQFGKPVTLSCSQTLNHNVMYWYQQKSSQAPKLLFHYYDKDFNNEADTPDNFQSRRPNTSFCFLDIRSPGLGDTAMYLCATSRERAGKGTEAFFGQGTRLTVV.

This chain's CDR3 is CASTTGQGGAAFF. The CDR3 DNA sequence: TGCGCCAGCACCACAGGACAGGGTGGGGCAGCTTTCTTT. The chain combines TRBV5-1 with TRBJ1-1; 8 bases match TRBD1. V was clipped by 6 bases and J by 10 bases; unmatched bases: 11. Germline-derived CDR1 and CDR2 are SGHRS and YFSETQ. The length of the CDR3 is 13 residues.

This rearrangement joins TRBV2 to TRBJ1-6, with 9 nucleotides matching TRBD1. V dropped 7 bases and J dropped 7; count of bases not matched to a gene: 8. This CDR3 region has 15 residues. Germline V lookup: CDR1 SNHLY, CDR2 FYNNEI. CDR3: CASTPQGAGNSPLHF. In DNA form, the CDR3 reads TGTGCCAGCACCCCACAGGGGGCGGGGAATTCACCCCTCCACTTT. The complete variable domain, with remaining parts taken from reference TRBV2 and TRBJ1-6, reads EPEVTQTPSHQVTQMGQEVILRCVPISNHLYFYWYRQILGQKVEFLVSFYNNEISEKSEIFDDQFSVERPDGSNFTLKIRSTKLEDSAMYFCASTPQGAGNSPLHFGNGTRLTVT.

This clone was observed a single time. The chain carries TRBV6-1 and TRBJ1-1, with D perhaps TRBD1 (6 bases). The CDR3 extends over 14 amino acids. The germline CDR1 and CDR2 sequences are MNHNS and SASEGT. Trimming removed 3 bases from V and 4 bases from J, with 12 bases in between. CDR3 sequence (DNA): TGTGCCAGCAGTGAGGGGGGCGCGGGCACTGAAGCTTTCTTT. Its protein product is CASSEGGAGTEAFF.

The rearrangement uses TRBV3-1 (or the pseudogene TRBV3-2) and TRBJ2-7; the D is unclear. There are 14 residues in the CDR3. With 4 bases removed from V and 3 bases from J, the gap between germline ends came to 13 bases. From germline, CDR1 is LGHDT and CDR2 YNNKEL (reference sequence). Here the CDR3 reads CASSPPGLVYEQYF. Here the CDR3 DNA reads TGTGCCAGCAGCCCCCCCGGGCTGGTCTACGAGCAGTACTTC.

This clone was observed a single time. The chain uses TRBV3-1 (or the pseudogene TRBV3-2) and TRBJ2-7, with TRBD1 matching over 10 bases. V dropped 10 bases and J dropped 2; count of bases not matched to a gene: 5. Germline V gives CDR1 LGHDT, CDR2 YNNKEL (reference sequence). This CDR3 is 13 amino acids long. CDR3 loop: CANPGQGAYEQYF. The DNA for the CDR3 is TGTGCCAACCCCGGACAGGGGGCCTACGAGCAGTACTTC.